Sequencing of this T cell receptor beta chain was carried out in a study of identical twins. Germline V lookup: CDR1 MNHEY, CDR2 SVGEGT. The CDR3 consists of 18 residues. V lost 3 bases to trimming and J lost 12 bases; unmatched junction nucleotides: 17. Template switching introduced a universal primer site, and the cDNA bore unique molecular identifiers. One entry per CDR3 protein, called by TCRdb with MiXCR from the 5' RACE reads. Seen here are about 700,000 distinct CDR3 sequences, over 5% observed once, and the top ten hold roughly 1.6%. Regarding the study as a whole: Excess twin sharing in beta out-of-frame sequences was weaker. Out-of-frame sharing of TCR alpha in monozygotic twins was underestimated by models.

This clonotype was picked up many times. Antigen: not known. The sample consisted of naive T cells sorted from blood. The V call is TRBV6-2 or TRBV6-3, the J call TRBJ2-1, with 13 bases matching TRBD2. The sequence was obtained from a young man in good health. The CDR3 loop reads CASSYLRRKTSGRAWQFF. Here the CDR3 DNA reads TGTGCCAGCAGTTATCTCCGGAGAAAAACTAGCGGGAGGGCCTGGCAGTTCTTC.